The 4 T cell receptor beta chains given below trace back to one sample, sequenced in a study of OX40 agonist ivuxolimab in advanced cancers. Assay: immunoSEQ multiplex PCR; the TCRdb copy retains only in-frame clones and omits some. The profile shows over 80,000 clones, more than 85% of them singletons. The material sequenced was CD4+ or CD8+ T cells sorted from blood, taken in a trial of the OX40 agonist ivuxolimab. The receptors come from an adult with an advanced solid tumor such as melanoma, head and neck, liver or kidney cancer.

V and J are TRBV4-2 and TRBJ2-6; D is unresolved. CDR1 is LGHNA and CDR2 is YNFKEQ in the germline V gene. V was shortened by 6 bases and J by 1 base, with 10 bases between the two germline ends. The CDR3 has 15 amino acids. This CDR3 is CASRQVQSGANVLTF. The CDR3 DNA is TGTGCCAGCAGGCAGGTGCAGTCTGGGGCCAACGTCCTGACTTTC.

J is TRBJ1-4 and V is TRBV10-3, with no clear D. V was clipped by 3 bases and J by 7 bases, with 12 bases between them. Germline loops: CDR1 ENHRY, CDR2 SYGVKD. The CDR3 has 14 residues. This chain's CDR3 is CAISEVRTSEKLFF. The DNA of the CDR3 is TGTGCCATCAGTGAAGTCAGAACAAGTGAAAAACTGTTTTTT.

The chain joins TRBV12-2 to TRBJ2-3; the D segment call TRBD1 is taken from the table without a DNA check. TRBV12-2 is flagged as a pseudogene. The CDR3 contains 14 residues. The CDR3 sequence is CASRPATVTDTQYF. The CDR3 coding sequence is TGTGCAAGTCGCCCGGCGACAGTCACAGATACGCAGTATTTT.

The chain combines TRBV28 with TRBJ1-4, with D uncertain. Looked up from germline, CDR1 is MDHEN and CDR2 is SYDVKM. Trimming cost V 2 bases and J 13 bases, with 8 bases left between them. The CDR3 contains 11 residues. CDR3 nucleotide sequence: TGTGCCAGCAGTTTAGGCCCTATACTGTTTTTT. This codes for CASSLGPILFF.